The 23 T cell receptor beta chains given below trace back to one sample, sequenced in a study of T-cell reconstitution after alpha-beta-depleted transplantation in children. Preparation of the TCRbeta library used unique molecular identifiers. TCRdb re-called the PCR reads with MiXCR, one entry per CDR3 protein. The sample lists just under 550,000 distinct CDR3 sequences; around 16% were seen once. The input for sequencing was PBMCs from the stem cell graft donor, taken from the stem cell graft. The receptors derive from a human donor who donated a stem cell graft to a child with acute lymphoblastic leukemia.

The J gene is TRBJ2-5, the V gene TRBV25-1, with D unclear. Germline CDR1 is MGHDK and CDR2 is SYGVNS. V lost 2 bases, J lost 2 bases, and 6 bases lay in between. This CDR3 contains 13 residues. CDR3 sequence reads: CASSEDAQETQYF. The CDR3 DNA sequence: TGTGCCAGCAGTGAAGACGCGCAAGAGACCCAGTACTTC.

The chain uses TRBV29-1 and TRBJ2-5; 10 bases align to TRBD2. Looked up from germline, CDR1 is SQVTM and CDR2 is ANQGSEA. Trimming took 4 bases from V and 7 from J; bases not matched to a gene: 9. The CDR3 length is 14 residues. This chain's CDR3 is CSVGQREGRGTQYF. In nucleotides, the CDR3 is TGCAGCGTTGGGCAGCGGGAGGGCCGAGGGACCCAGTACTTC.

The gene calls are TRBV12-3 or TRBV12-4 and TRBJ1-5, with D possibly being TRBD1 (6 bases). The CDR3 spans 14 residues. Trimming took 7 bases from V and 2 from J, leaving 12 bases between them. The CDR3 is CASTRGGGNQPQHF. The CDR3, as DNA: TGTGCCAGCACCCGAGGGGGTGGCAATCAGCCCCAGCATTTT.

CDR3 in amino acids: CASSFRGQGSDTQYF. The CDR3 DNA is TGCGCCAGCAGCTTCCGCGGACAGGGATCAGATACGCAGTATTTT. This chain uses TRBV5-1 with TRBJ2-3; 8 bases are shared with TRBD1. Looked up from germline, CDR1 is SGHRS and CDR2 is YFSETQ. Germline trimming cut 2 bases from V and 4 bases from J; bases unmatched to any gene: 6. This CDR3 has 15 amino acids.

This clonotype was found a few times. The V and J genes are TRBV9 and TRBJ2-2, with a possible D match to TRBD2 (5 bases). V lost 0 bases to trimming and J lost 1 base, with 10 bases between them. Germline V CDR1 and CDR2: SGDLS, YYNGEE. This CDR3 comprises 16 residues. The CDR3 DNA reads as TGTGCCAGCAGCGTAGCGGCGGGCAGGAACACCGGGGAGCTGTTTTTT. It yields the protein CASSVAAGRNTGELFF.

This clonotype has more than one count but fewer than ten. The V gene is TRBV6-4, the J gene TRBJ2-1; 7 bases align to TRBD2. The V gene's germline CDR1 is MRHNA and CDR2 SNTAGT. V lost 5 bases and J lost 7; bases outside the gene matches: 5. There are 13 residues in the CDR3. The CDR3 loop reads CASSSGDRNEQFF. DNA for the CDR3: TGTGCCAGCAGTAGCGGGGATAGAAATGAGCAGTTCTTC.

J is TRBJ1-5 and V is TRBV5-1, with D unclear. This CDR3 is built from 14 residues. Trimming left V 2 bases short and J 2 bases short, with 8 bases between. CDR1 SGHRS and CDR2 YFSETQ come from the germline V gene. The CDR3 sequence is CASSFGDGNQPQHF. In DNA form, the CDR3 reads TGCGCCAGCAGCTTTGGCGATGGCAATCAGCCCCAGCATTTT.

This clonotype was picked up a small number of times. The chain links TRBV25-1 to TRBJ2-7; D unclear. Germline V CDR1 and CDR2: MGHDK, SYGVNS. The CDR3 covers 13 residues. V lost 6 bases and J lost 3, with 12 bases in between. CDR3 in amino acids: CASSTLGVYEQYF. DNA of the CDR3: TGTGCCAGCAGCACGCTCGGCGTCTACGAGCAGTACTTC.

This clonotype was seen only a few times. V is TRBV29-1 and J is TRBJ2-1, with 8 bases fitting TRBD1. The CDR3 length is 13 residues. V shed 6 bases and J 8 bases; nucleotides not matched to a gene: 9. The germline V gene encodes CDR1 SQVTM and CDR2 ANQGSEA. In DNA, the CDR3 is TGCAGCGTCGCCGGACAGGGTGTACATGAGCAGTTCTTC. It translates to CSVAGQGVHEQFF.

Only a few counts were recorded for this clonotype. The chain has TRBV20-1 and TRBJ2-7; the D gene is possibly TRBD1 (5 bases). Trimming pared 8 bases from V and 2 bases from J, leaving 13 bases between. Germline lookup yields CDR1 DFQATT and CDR2 SNEGSKA (reference sequence). The CDR3 is 12 residues long. The CDR3 nucleotides read TGCAGTACCTCAGGGATCACCTACGAGCAGTACTTC. Translated, it gives CSTSGITYEQYF.

This clonotype was seen a handful of times. The V gene is TRBV15, the J gene TRBJ2-7; 10 positions agree with TRBD1. Germline CDR1 and CDR2: LNHNV and YYDKDF (reference sequence). The ends lost 5 bases at V and 7 bases at J; junction bases unmatched: 5. This CDR3 comprises 13 residues. CDR3 bases: TGTGCCACCAGCGGATGGACAGGGGGAGAGCAGTACTTC. Translated: CATSGWTGGEQYF.

This clonotype turned up a few times. The chain recombines TRBV7-9 with TRBJ2-1, with D possibly being TRBD1 or TRBD2 (5 bases each). The CDR3 runs to 14 residues. Germline V gene sequence: CDR1 SEHNR, CDR2 FQNEAQ (reference sequence). The germline V and J ends were trimmed by 2 bases and 4 bases, with 9 bases remaining between them. The CDR3 is CASSLRDGYNEQFF. The CDR3 nucleotides read TGTGCCAGCAGCTTACGGGACGGTTACAATGAGCAGTTCTTC. The full variable domain, in which reference TRBV7-9 and TRBJ2-1 provide the parts outside the CDR3, is DTGVSQNPRHKITKRGQNVTFRCDPISEHNRLYWYRQTLGQGPEFLTYFQNEAQLEKSRLLSDRFSAERPKGSFSTLEIQRTEQGDSAMYLCASSLRDGYNEQFFGPGTRLTVL.

This clonotype came up a few times. The gene calls are TRBV4-1 and TRBJ2-7; 9 bases align to TRBD2. The CDR3 runs to 18 residues. Germline V gene data show CDR1 as MGHRA and CDR2 as YSYEKL. V trimming: 0 bases; J trimming: 0 bases; junction bases outside the gene matches: 9. In DNA, the CDR3 is TGCGCCAGCAGCCAAGATGGTGGGCTAGCGGGGAGCTCCTACGAGCAGTACTTC. This sequence encodes CASSQDGGLAGSSYEQYF.

The rearrangement links TRBV3-1 to TRBJ2-7, with D possibly being TRBD2 (5 bases). Trimming stripped 6 bases from V and 0 bases from J, with 15 bases between. Germline CDR1 reads LGHDT; CDR2 reads YNNKEL (reference sequence). This CDR3 comprises 15 residues. The CDR3 DNA follows: TGTGCCAGCAGATCGGAGCTAGCTGGCTCCTACGAGCAGTACTTC. It translates to CASRSELAGSYEQYF.

This clonotype was recorded a few times. This sequence joins TRBV15 and TRBJ2-5, with D possibly called TRBD1 or TRBD2 (5 bases each). Trimming shortened V by 5 bases and J by 5 bases, and 18 bases separated the two germline ends. CDR1 is LNHNV, CDR2 YYDKDF, per germline (reference sequence). The CDR3 is made up of 15 amino acids. The chain's CDR3 is CATSGQGAGGETQYF. CDR3 nucleotide sequence: TGTGCCACCAGCGGACAAGGGGCAGGCGGGGAGACCCAGTACTTC. The entire variable domain, with the rest obtained from reference TRBV15 and TRBJ2-5, is as follows: DAMVIQNPRYQVTQFGKPVTLSCSQTLNHNVMYWYQQKSSQAPKLLFHYYDKDFNNEADTPDNFQSRRPNTSFCFLDIRSPGLGDTAMYLCATSGQGAGGETQYFGPGTRLLVL.

The V and J genes are TRBV24-1 and TRBJ1-2; D might be TRBD1 (5 bases). Germline assignment: CDR1 KGHDR and CDR2 SFDVKD. The CDR3 extends over 12 amino acids. Trimming took 4 bases from V and 8 from J, leaving 10 bases between them. As DNA, the CDR3 is TGTGCCACCAGTGACCGCAGGGACGGCTACACCTTC. It is translated as CATSDRRDGYTF.

The chain couples TRBV25-1 to TRBJ2-1, with 11 nucleotides matching TRBD1. The J segment lost 4 bases and the V segment lost 4 bases, leaving 3 bases of the junction unmatched. Germline-derived CDR1 and CDR2 are MGHDK and SYGVNS. CDR3 size: 15 residues. Here the CDR3 DNA reads TGTGCCAGCAGTGCAGGGACAGGGGGGTACAATGAGCAGTTCTTC. Translating it yields CASSAGTGGYNEQFF.

This chain uses TRBV30 with TRBJ1-5; no clear D. The CDR3 spans 13 residues. CDR1 and CDR2 from the germline V gene are GTSNPN and SVGIG (reference sequence). Trimming took 2 bases from V and 4 from J, leaving 9 bases between them. The chain's CDR3 is CAWSIGRNQPQHF. The CDR3 region has the DNA TGTGCCTGGAGTATAGGTAGAAATCAGCCCCAGCATTTT.

The chain joins TRBV4-1 to TRBJ2-5; possibly TRBD1 for D (6 bases). Trimming took off 6 bases at V and 0 bases at J, with 11 bases between the two ends. Germline lookup yields CDR1 MGHRA and CDR2 YSYEKL. The CDR3 totals 14 residues. CDR3 loop: CASSKTGNQETQYF. In DNA, the CDR3 is TGCGCCAGCAGTAAAACAGGGAACCAAGAGACCCAGTACTTC.

The CDR3 nucleotides are TGTGCCAGCAGCTGGAAGGCGTCTGAAGCTTTCTTT. This codes for CASSWKASEAFF. The gene calls are TRBV7-9 and TRBJ1-1; no definite D call. With 4 bases removed from V and 6 bases from J, the gap between germline ends came to 9 bases. Germline CDR1 is SEHNR and CDR2 is FQNEAQ (reference sequence). This CDR3 has 12 residues.

This chain connects TRBV7-9 to TRBJ2-5; TRBD1 or TRBD2 may be the D gene (5 bases each). CDR3 length: 13 amino acids. The V and J ends lost 3 bases and 5 bases respectively, with 10 bases between them. Germline CDR1 SEHNR, CDR2 FQNEAQ (reference sequence). CDR3 region: CASSFGAWETQYF. CDR3 bases: TGTGCCAGCAGCTTCGGGGCCTGGGAGACCCAGTACTTC.

This clonotype was seen only a few times. CDR3 nucleotide sequence: TGTGCCAGCAGTGCCGGGACTAGCGGGAGTGGCGAGCAGTACTTC. Protein sequence: CASSAGTSGSGEQYF. The chain employs TRBV27 and TRBJ2-7; TRBD2 matches at 14 bases. Germline-derived CDR1 and CDR2 are MNHEY and SMNVEV (reference sequence). The trim removed 5 bases at V and 6 bases at J, leaving 6 bases unmatched. There are 15 residues in the CDR3.

This clonotype was counted a few times. CDR3 protein: CASSQDSLPGGNTEAFF. The DNA of the CDR3 is TGTGCCAGCAGCCAAGATTCTTTACCCGGGGGGAACACTGAAGCTTTCTTT. The J gene is TRBJ1-1, the V gene TRBV3-1; weak D call: TRBD1 (5 bases). CDR1 is LGHDT, CDR2 YNNKEL, per germline (reference sequence). The CDR3 loop spans 17 amino acids. Trimming shortened V by 0 bases and J by 1 base, and 15 bases separated the two germline ends.